The rows below give T cell receptor beta chains drawn from one sample of a study of T cells after yellow fever vaccination. TCRdb ran MiXCR on the 5' RACE reads and lists one entry per CDR3 protein. The sample includes over 150,000 distinct CDR3 sequences, around 7.3% of them seen just once. This material consisted of CD4+ T cells sorted from PBMCs, taken around 5 days after the first yellow fever vaccination. These receptors all come from a young man who received the YFV17D yellow fever vaccine. Both conserved end residues are part of each CDR3.

j_gene: TRBJ1-6
v_gene: TRBV6-1
CDR3aa: CASRRQGHNSPLHF

j_gene: TRBJ2-3
v_gene: TRBV6-5
CDR3aa: CASSYSNSLPDTQYF

j_gene: TRBJ2-1
v_gene: TRBV5-1
CDR3aa: CASSLALGARFF

j_gene: TRBJ2-1
v_gene: TRBV12-3/TRBV12-4
CDR3aa: CASSLRRGGLDEQFF

j_gene: TRBJ2-2
v_gene: TRBV7-9
CDR3aa: CASSLVRDSLNTGELFF

j_gene: TRBJ1-5
v_gene: TRBV9
CDR3aa: CASSAETGPQPQHF

j_gene: TRBJ1-2
v_gene: TRBV4-1
CDR3aa: CASSPTTDTPETLYGYTF

j_gene: TRBJ2-3
v_gene: TRBV5-1
CDR3aa: CASSPLTSFGSDTQYF

j_gene: TRBJ2-3
v_gene: TRBV20-1
CDR3aa: CSARGLAGAVTDTQYF

j_gene: TRBJ2-6
v_gene: TRBV9
CDR3aa: CASSVGGTGFAGANVLTF

j_gene: TRBJ1-5
v_gene: TRBV12-3/TRBV12-4
CDR3aa: CASSVQGQSNQPQHF

j_gene: TRBJ2-3
v_gene: TRBV11-3
CDR3aa: CASSNGGARDTQYF

j_gene: TRBJ2-3
v_gene: TRBV11-2
CDR3aa: CASSTRTTDTQYF

j_gene: TRBJ1-2
v_gene: TRBV4-2
CDR3aa: CASSQVPAGYTF

j_gene: TRBJ2-1
v_gene: TRBV28
CDR3aa: CASSHDQGAADNEQFF

j_gene: TRBJ1-1
v_gene: TRBV5-1
CDR3aa: CASKGQGTNTEAFF

j_gene: TRBJ2-7
v_gene: TRBV6-5
CDR3aa: CASSSQSDEQYF

j_gene: TRBJ2-1
v_gene: TRBV11-3
CDR3aa: CASSYSGGPLFF

j_gene: TRBJ2-7
v_gene: TRBV4-3
CDR3aa: CASSQKRTYSYEQYF

j_gene: TRBJ2-6
v_gene: TRBV5-1
CDR3aa: CASSLLQSGANVLTF

j_gene: TRBJ1-1
v_gene: TRBV11-2
CDR3aa: CASSLGARSVAEAFF

j_gene: TRBJ2-4
v_gene: TRBV2
CDR3aa: CASSGDGRIQYF

j_gene: TRBJ1-2
v_gene: TRBV6-2/TRBV6-3
CDR3aa: CASRKTDYYGYTF

j_gene: TRBJ2-5
v_gene: TRBV4-3
CDR3aa: CVCRQQRSPHQETQYF

j_gene: TRBJ1-5
v_gene: TRBV12-3/TRBV12-4
CDR3aa: CASSTIHNQPQHF

j_gene: TRBJ1-1
v_gene: TRBV6-6
CDR3aa: CASSLRSEGAFF

j_gene: TRBJ2-1
v_gene: TRBV21-1
CDR3aa: CASSTVALAGRYNEQFF

j_gene: TRBJ2-4
v_gene: TRBV21-1
CDR3aa: CASRRQGARMANNIHYF

j_gene: TRBJ1-1
v_gene: TRBV6-5
CDR3aa: CASSYWSMNTEAFF

j_gene: TRBJ1-5
v_gene: TRBV18
CDR3aa: CASSLGQVRNQPQHF

j_gene: TRBJ2-2
v_gene: TRBV6-5
CDR3aa: CASSYVPRGLVTGELFF

j_gene: TRBJ1-2
v_gene: TRBV29-1
CDR3aa: CSSDRGDYGYTF

j_gene: TRBJ1-6
v_gene: TRBV24-1
CDR3aa: CAGYRDSRYNSPLHF

j_gene: TRBJ2-5
v_gene: TRBV25-1
CDR3aa: CASSVGTSGGTPLWGETQYF

j_gene: TRBJ1-2
v_gene: TRBV11-2
CDR3aa: CASSLDRVPREIYGYTF

j_gene: TRBJ1-5
v_gene: TRBV5-6
CDR3aa: CASSLYVGRGERPQHF

j_gene: TRBJ1-2
v_gene: TRBV28
CDR3aa: CASRPGQTYGYTF

j_gene: TRBJ2-2
v_gene: TRBV5-1
CDR3aa: CASSAQGATGELFF

j_gene: TRBJ2-7
v_gene: TRBV5-1
CDR3aa: CASSSTGSAEQYF

j_gene: TRBJ1-1
v_gene: TRBV20-1
CDR3aa: CSASTTITNTEAFF

j_gene: TRBJ2-3
v_gene: TRBV28
CDR3aa: CASSAHTPLETDTQYF

j_gene: TRBJ1-5
v_gene: TRBV24-1
CDR3aa: CATNSKGQPQHF

j_gene: TRBJ2-3
v_gene: TRBV20-1
CDR3aa: CSAHNSGGATDTQYF

j_gene: TRBJ2-7
v_gene: TRBV10-3
CDR3aa: CAIRDRSHYEQYF

j_gene: TRBJ2-5
v_gene: TRBV15
CDR3aa: CATSRGGQVLRETQYF

j_gene: TRBJ2-3
v_gene: TRBV20-1
CDR3aa: CSARDSGGGADTQYF

j_gene: TRBJ2-3
v_gene: TRBV9
CDR3aa: CASSVESRADTQYF

j_gene: TRBJ2-2
v_gene: TRBV5-1
CDR3aa: CASSATVGGGTGELFF

j_gene: TRBJ2-6
v_gene: TRBV20-1
CDR3aa: CSWGQGPGANVLTF

j_gene: TRBJ1-2
v_gene: TRBV5-1
CDR3aa: CASSLSGQINYGYTF

j_gene: TRBJ2-1
v_gene: TRBV10-3
CDR3aa: CAISETTSGGINEQFF

j_gene: TRBJ1-1
v_gene: TRBV7-9
CDR3aa: CASSLAGRGHTEAFF

j_gene: TRBJ1-2
v_gene: TRBV19
CDR3aa: CASRHLGLYGYTF

j_gene: TRBJ1-5
v_gene: TRBV7-2
CDR3aa: CASTQAGGGQPQHF

j_gene: TRBJ1-6
v_gene: TRBV12-3/TRBV12-4
CDR3aa: CASSPQRDSPLHF

j_gene: TRBJ2-6
v_gene: TRBV28
CDR3aa: CAGRLAGHNSGANVLTF

j_gene: TRBJ2-2
v_gene: TRBV20-1
CDR3aa: CSASKQGGTGELFF

j_gene: TRBJ2-1
v_gene: TRBV5-1
CDR3aa: CASSLQTGGHEQFF

j_gene: TRBJ1-6
v_gene: TRBV7-3
CDR3aa: CASSDQGGPLHF

j_gene: TRBJ2-3
v_gene: TRBV15
CDR3aa: CATSRPLAASTDTQYF